This TCR beta chain was sequenced for a study of CD8 T cells in ankylosing spondylitis. It was by quantitative 5'-RACE with molecular barcodes that TCR beta libraries were made. TCRdb independently ran MiXCR on the 5' RACE reads; one entry per CDR3 protein. Of about 250,000 distinct CDR3 sequences detected, roughly a third appear once; the ten largest clones hold roughly 4.2%. Overall study findings and caveats: Reports say disease-linked clones showed up significantly more in matched ankylosing spondylitis synovial fluid. Seemingly distinctive of ankylosing spondylitis blood was a TCR beta motif formed by eight highly homologous variants. In reactive arthritis synovial fluid and blood, some motif variants had been reported before.

The length of the CDR3 is 12 residues. Germline CDR1 DFQATT, CDR2 SNEGSKA (reference sequence). V gave up 3 bases and J gave up 3 bases, with 9 bases separating them. This clonotype has ten or more counts. Its antigen is still unknown. The material sequenced was blood, either unsorted or a sorted T cell fraction (not recorded which). This receptor was taken from a male donor with ankylosing spondylitis or in good health (not recorded which). The chain joins TRBV20-1 to TRBJ2-7, with a tentative D call TRBD1 (6 bases). CDR3 coding DNA: TGCAGTGCTAGTTTACAGGGCTACGAGCAGTACTTC. This translates into CSASLQGYEQYF.